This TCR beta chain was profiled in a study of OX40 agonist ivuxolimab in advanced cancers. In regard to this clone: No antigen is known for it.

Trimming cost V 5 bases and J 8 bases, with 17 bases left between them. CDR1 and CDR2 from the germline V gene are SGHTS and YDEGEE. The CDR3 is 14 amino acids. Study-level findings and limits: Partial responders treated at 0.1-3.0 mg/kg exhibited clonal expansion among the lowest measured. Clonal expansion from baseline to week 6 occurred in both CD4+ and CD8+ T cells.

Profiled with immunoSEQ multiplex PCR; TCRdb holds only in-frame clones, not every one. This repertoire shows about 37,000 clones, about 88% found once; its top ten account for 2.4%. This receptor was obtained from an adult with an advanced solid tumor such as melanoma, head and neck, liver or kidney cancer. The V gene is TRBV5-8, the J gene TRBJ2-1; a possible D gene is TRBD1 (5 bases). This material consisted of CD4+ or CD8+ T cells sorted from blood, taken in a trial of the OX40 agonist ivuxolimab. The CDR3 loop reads CASRTGAGIDEQFF. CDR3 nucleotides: TGTGCCAGCAGGACCGGCGCAGGGATCGATGAGCAGTTCTTC.